This T cell receptor beta chain was found in a study of T cell changes during pregnancy in multiple sclerosis. This clone was picked up a small number of times. CDR3 size: 13 residues. V was cut by 5 bases and J by 6 bases, with 11 bases left in between. Germline assignment: CDR1 MNHEY and CDR2 SMNVEV (reference sequence). The table came from immunoSEQ multiplex PCR; TCRdb's copy has only in-frame clones and leaves some out. The table includes 25,000 to 35,000 clones, about nine tenths detected once. The chain employs TRBV27 and TRBJ1-5, with D uncertain. The clonotype was recovered from a female donor in good health, enrolled as a control in a pregnancy study. The sequencing here drew on CD4+ T cells from peripheral blood mononuclear cells, taken in the second trimester of pregnancy. This CDR3 reads CASSLEGSQPQHF. CDR3 sequence (DNA): TGTGCCAGCAGTCTAGAGGGATCTCAGCCCCAGCATTTT.